A selection of T cell receptor beta chains follows, all from one sample in a study of Ad26.COV2.S vaccination and SARS-CoV-2 variants. Repertoires were generated with immunoSEQ multiplex PCR, while TCRdb's copy carries only in-frame clones and drops some. This sample has under 550,000 clones; 75% to 95% occur once, and the top ten carry 12%. The sample was peripheral blood, taken in a trial of Ad26.COV2.S vaccine versus placebo. The receptors stem from a person aged 18 to 65 who received the Ad26.COV2.S COVID-19 vaccine or a placebo. Both conserved end residues are part of each CDR3. Fields, in order: clone size, J gene, D gene, V gene, CDR3 DNA, CDR3 protein. A D gene is named only where the DNA matches it firmly. Not every row has a clone size; where given, it reads once, few, many or a size class.

abundance: -; j_gene: TRBJ2-5; d_gene: -; v_gene: TRBV7-6; CDR3nt: TGTGCCAGCAGCTTAGCGCTTGAGACCCAGTACTTC; CDR3aa: CASSLALETQYF
abundance: -; j_gene: TRBJ2-7; d_gene: TRBD2; v_gene: TRBV27; CDR3nt: TGTGCCAGCAGTTTACACGGGACTAGCGGGAGCTCCTACGAGCAGTACTTC; CDR3aa: CASSLHGTSGSSYEQYF
abundance: -; j_gene: TRBJ2-5; d_gene: -; v_gene: TRBV11-2; CDR3nt: TGTGCCAGCAGCTCGGGTGTAGTTGGACAGCACCAAGAGACCCAGTACTTC; CDR3aa: CASSSGVVGQHQETQYF
abundance: -; j_gene: TRBJ1-2; d_gene: TRBD1; v_gene: TRBV10-3; CDR3nt: TGTGCCATCAGCCTGACAGGGAAGGGGGATTCTAACTATGGCTACACCTTC; CDR3aa: CAISLTGKGDSNYGYTF
abundance: -; j_gene: TRBJ1-4; d_gene: TRBD1; v_gene: TRBV4-1; CDR3nt: TGCGCCAGCAGCAATGGGGACAGATGGGCTCAGAGAGAAAAACTGTTTTTT; CDR3aa: CASSNGDRWAQREKLFF
abundance: few; j_gene: TRBJ1-6; d_gene: -; v_gene: TRBV7-3; CDR3nt: TGTGCCAGCAGCTTCCGGGCGCGGGGTTCACCCCTCCACTTT; CDR3aa: CASSFRARGSPLHF
abundance: -; j_gene: TRBJ1-1; d_gene: -; v_gene: TRBV18; CDR3nt: TGTGCCAGCTCAGCCGCCCCCGTGGCTGAAGCTTTCTTT; CDR3aa: CASSAAPVAEAFF
abundance: -; j_gene: TRBJ2-7; d_gene: -; v_gene: TRBV25-1; CDR3nt: TGTGCCAGCAGTCCTCCGGCGCAGGACTATTCTTTGGAGCAGTACTTC; CDR3aa: CASSPPAQDYSLEQYF
abundance: -; j_gene: TRBJ1-2; d_gene: TRBD1; v_gene: TRBV6-1; CDR3nt: TGTGCCAGCAGTGAAGGGACAGGGGGCTCGGATGCCAACTATGGCTACACCTTC; CDR3aa: CASSEGTGGSDANYGYTF
abundance: -; j_gene: TRBJ2-2; d_gene: TRBD2; v_gene: TRBV20-1; CDR3nt: TGCAGTGCTAGTAGCGGCGGGAGGGTTGGGGAGCTGTTTTTT; CDR3aa: CSASSGGRVGELFF
abundance: -; j_gene: TRBJ2-3; d_gene: TRBD1; v_gene: TRBV18; CDR3nt: TGTGCCAGCAGACAGGGGGCGAGAGCAGATACGCAGTATTTT; CDR3aa: CASRQGARADTQYF
abundance: -; j_gene: TRBJ2-3; d_gene: -; v_gene: TRBV3-1/TRBV3-2; CDR3nt: TGTGCCAGCAGCCAAGACTGGGAGGCAGATACGCAGTATTTT; CDR3aa: CASSQDWEADTQYF
abundance: -; j_gene: TRBJ1-1; d_gene: -; v_gene: TRBV18; CDR3nt: TGTGCCAGCTCACCATCCCAGAACACTGAAGCTTTCTTT; CDR3aa: CASSPSQNTEAFF
abundance: -; j_gene: TRBJ1-2; d_gene: -; v_gene: TRBV2; CDR3nt: TGTGCCAGCAGACGAGGGGCTCTAAACTATGGCTACACCTTC; CDR3aa: CASRRGALNYGYTF
abundance: -; j_gene: TRBJ2-7; d_gene: -; v_gene: TRBV27; CDR3nt: TGTGCCAGCAGCTTTAGCGGTTACCTATCCTACGAGCAGTACTTC; CDR3aa: CASSFSGYLSYEQYF
abundance: -; j_gene: TRBJ2-7; d_gene: TRBD1; v_gene: TRBV19; CDR3nt: TGTGCCAGTAGTATTCCGGGACAGGGGCAGGGCGAGCAGTACTTC; CDR3aa: CASSIPGQGQGEQYF
abundance: -; j_gene: TRBJ1-1; d_gene: -; v_gene: TRBV30; CDR3nt: TGTGCCTGGAGGGGATCGGTGAACACTGAAGCTTTCTTT; CDR3aa: CAWRGSVNTEAFF
abundance: -; j_gene: TRBJ2-1; d_gene: -; v_gene: TRBV10-1; CDR3nt: TGCGCCAGCAGAGCAGGTTCAAACCCCAAGAATGAGCAGTTCTTC; CDR3aa: CASRAGSNPKNEQFF
abundance: -; j_gene: TRBJ1-1; d_gene: -; v_gene: TRBV9; CDR3nt: TGTGCCAGCAGCGTAGGTCCAGCAGTGAACACTGAAGCTTTCTTT; CDR3aa: CASSVGPAVNTEAFF
abundance: once; j_gene: TRBJ2-3; d_gene: TRBD2; v_gene: TRBV27; CDR3nt: TGTGCCAGCAGTCCTTTGGGATCGGGGGGGCAAGATACGCAGTATTTT; CDR3aa: CASSPLGSGGQDTQYF
abundance: -; j_gene: TRBJ1-3; d_gene: -; v_gene: TRBV30; CDR3nt: TGTGCCTGGAGCCTAGGGACCGCCGGGGGAAACACCATATATTTT; CDR3aa: CAWSLGTAGGNTIYF
abundance: -; j_gene: TRBJ2-1; d_gene: TRBD2; v_gene: TRBV19; CDR3nt: TGTGCCAGTAGTAAATTAGCGGGAACGAGCTCCTACAATGAGCAGTTCTTC; CDR3aa: CASSKLAGTSSYNEQFF
abundance: -; j_gene: TRBJ2-2; d_gene: -; v_gene: TRBV7-2; CDR3nt: TGTGCCAGCAGCTTAGATCGCCACACCGGGGAGCTGTTTTTT; CDR3aa: CASSLDRHTGELFF
abundance: -; j_gene: TRBJ2-1; d_gene: -; v_gene: TRBV5-8; CDR3nt: TGTGCCAGCAGCTTGATCAGCAACAATGAGCAGTTCTTC; CDR3aa: CASSLISNNEQFF
abundance: -; j_gene: TRBJ2-7; d_gene: TRBD2; v_gene: TRBV30; CDR3nt: TGTGCCTGGAGTGTACTAGGGACTAGCCTGACCTACGAGCAGTACTTC; CDR3aa: CAWSVLGTSLTYEQYF
abundance: -; j_gene: TRBJ1-1; d_gene: -; v_gene: TRBV30; CDR3nt: TGTGCCTGGAGTGTGTACACTGAAGCTTTCTTT; CDR3aa: CAWSVYTEAFF
abundance: -; j_gene: TRBJ2-2; d_gene: -; v_gene: TRBV6-7; CDR3nt: TGTGCCAGCAGCGAGCGGGCCTCTGATATCACTGGGGGCGGGGAGCTGTTTTTT; CDR3aa: CASSERASDITGGGELFF
abundance: -; j_gene: TRBJ2-5; d_gene: TRBD1; v_gene: TRBV27; CDR3nt: TGTGCCAGCACCACCTCGGGTTGGGGCAGGGGGATAGAGACCCAGTACTTC; CDR3aa: CASTTSGWGRGIETQYF
abundance: -; j_gene: TRBJ2-5; d_gene: TRBD2; v_gene: TRBV5-4; CDR3nt: TGTGCCAGCAGCCCTGGGACTAGCGGGGTCCAAGAGACCCAGTACTTC; CDR3aa: CASSPGTSGVQETQYF
abundance: -; j_gene: TRBJ2-4; d_gene: -; v_gene: TRBV2; CDR3nt: TGTGCCAGCAGCTGGGACCTTTCCAAAAACATTCAGTACTTC; CDR3aa: CASSWDLSKNIQYF
abundance: -; j_gene: TRBJ1-2; d_gene: -; v_gene: TRBV3-1/TRBV3-2; CDR3nt: TGTGCCAGCAGCCAAGAAGGCGGGGGTTTTGGCTACACCTTC; CDR3aa: CASSQEGGGFGYTF
abundance: once; j_gene: TRBJ1-1; d_gene: -; v_gene: TRBV6-5; CDR3nt: TGTGCCAGCATGGTAACAGCCTTCATGAACACTGAAGCTTTCTTT; CDR3aa: CASMVTAFMNTEAFF
abundance: -; j_gene: TRBJ2-5; d_gene: -; v_gene: TRBV21-1; CDR3nt: TGTGCCAGCAGCCGTTCCGACAGGAGCGAGGTTAACGGCCAAGAGACCCAGTACTTC; CDR3aa: CASSRSDRSEVNGQETQYF
abundance: -; j_gene: TRBJ1-2; d_gene: -; v_gene: TRBV30; CDR3nt: TGTGCCTGGAGGGAACAGGGAGCTTTCTATGGCTACACCTTC; CDR3aa: CAWREQGAFYGYTF
abundance: -; j_gene: TRBJ2-5; d_gene: TRBD1; v_gene: TRBV5-1; CDR3nt: TGCGCCAGCAGCTCCGACAGGGTTTGGGAGACCCAGTACTTC; CDR3aa: CASSSDRVWETQYF